The 10 T cell receptor beta chains below were found in one sample sequenced in a study of early T cells in non-severe SARS-CoV-2 infection (dated by TCRdb to the early 2020s). Library generation was performed with 5' RACE. TCRdb records NextSeq 500 as the sequencer. Clones were called with MiXCR by TCRdb after fastp trimmed the public reads at Q25, and only in-frame beta chains were retained. Every entry covers one CDR3 protein and lists the most common genes and DNA from its rows. The sample data list over 85,000 distinct CDR3 sequences, and 10% to 15% of these were observed just once. The ten largest clonotypes hold around 3.7% of the sample. The sample consisted of whole blood, taken at baseline. Source of these receptors: an adult who was a healthcare worker with PCR-confirmed SARS-CoV-2 infection or an uninfected control (not recorded which).

In DNA, the CDR3 is TGTGCCAGCAGTTATAGAGGGGGCGTCAGCAATCAGCCCCAGCATTTT. Translated, it gives CASSYRGGVSNQPQHF. The chain recombines TRBV27 with TRBJ1-5; 7 bases map to TRBD1. Germline V CDR1 and CDR2: MNHEY, SMNVEV (reference sequence). The V segment lost 4 bases and the J segment 1 base; nucleotides outside the gene matches: 7. This CDR3 has 16 residues.

V and J are TRBV11-1 and TRBJ2-2; D gene unclear. The CDR3 is 14 residues long. With 1 base removed from V and 5 bases from J, the gap between germline ends came to 8 bases. Per the germline V gene, CDR1 is SGHAT and CDR2 is FQDESV (reference sequence). The DNA of the CDR3 is TGTGCCAGCAGCTTAGTGCGGTATACCGGGGAGCTGTTTTTT. Translated: CASSLVRYTGELFF. Using reference TRBV11-1 and TRBJ2-2 for the parts outside the CDR3, the full variable domain is EAEVAQSPRYKITEKSQAVAFWCDPISGHATLYWYRQILGQGPELLVQFQDESVVDDSQLPKDRFSAERLKGVDSTLKIQPAELGDSAMYLCASSLVRYTGELFFGEGSRLTVL.

Only a few counts were recorded for this clonotype. The V gene is TRBV20-1, the J gene TRBJ2-3, with D uncertain. Trimming removed 2 bases from V and 0 bases from J, with 6 bases in between. Germline CDR1 and CDR2: DFQATT and SNEGSKA (reference sequence). The CDR3 has 13 residues. The CDR3 sequence is CSARKGSTDTQYF. CDR3 in DNA: TGCAGTGCTAGAAAAGGAAGCACAGATACGCAGTATTTT.

There are a few counts of this clonotype. The chain links TRBV9 to TRBJ2-2; 8 nucleotides align to TRBD1. CDR3 length: 14 residues. Germline CDR1 is SGDLS and CDR2 is YYNGEE. With 3 bases clipped from V and 9 bases from J, the junction kept 7 bases outside the gene matches. As DNA, the CDR3 is TGTGCCAGCAGCGCCCAGGGGGCGTCCCGGGAGCTGTTTTTT. Its translation is CASSAQGASRELFF. The complete variable domain, with remaining parts taken from reference TRBV9 and TRBJ2-2, reads DSGVTQTPKHLITATGQRVTLRCSPRSGDLSVYWYQQSLDQGLQFLIQYYNGEERAKGNILERFSAQQFPDLHSELNLSSLELGDSALYFCASSAQGASRELFFGEGSRLTVL.

This clonotype was recorded many times. The chain has TRBV5-1 and TRBJ2-2, with a weak D call TRBD1 (6 bases). The germline V gene encodes CDR1 SGHRS and CDR2 YFSETQ. Deletions cut 1 base from V and 1 base from J, with 8 bases between. The CDR3 extends over 15 amino acids. In DNA, the CDR3 is TGCGCCAGCAGCTTGATCAGGGGGAACACCGGGGAGCTGTTTTTT. Translation gives CASSLIRGNTGELFF.

This clonotype turned up a few times. The chain joins TRBV6-6 to TRBJ1-2; no clear D gene. Trimming took 5 bases from V and 4 from J, leaving 11 bases between them. Germline CDR1 reads MNHNY; CDR2 reads SVGAGI (reference sequence). The CDR3 length is 13 residues. The CDR3 loop is CASSMDGIYGYTF. The CDR3, as DNA: TGTGCCAGCAGTATGGACGGAATCTATGGCTACACCTTC.

The chain employs TRBV12-3 or TRBV12-4 and TRBJ2-1; D is unresolved. The ends were cut back, 4 bases at V and 2 bases at J, with 12 bases in the middle. This CDR3 contains 15 residues. In nucleotides, the CDR3 is TGTGCCAGCAGTTCGCCTAGATGGGCCTACAATGAGCAGTTCTTC. It yields the protein CASSSPRWAYNEQFF.

This clonotype was recorded a few times. CDR3 protein: CASSEKGQTYEQYF. The CDR3, as DNA: TGCGCCAGCAGTGAGAAGGGACAGACCTACGAGCAGTACTTC. The genes are TRBV10-1 and TRBJ2-7; 7 bases map to TRBD1. CDR3 length: 14 amino acids. Germline lookup yields CDR1 WNHNN and CDR2 SYGVQD (reference sequence). V lost 2 bases to trimming and J lost 2 bases; unmatched junction nucleotides: 3.

This clonotype turned up a few times. The J gene is TRBJ2-7, the V gene TRBV6-5; 9 bases are a match to TRBD1. Germline V gives CDR1 MNHEY, CDR2 SVGAGI. After removal of 5 bases from V and 2 bases from J, the junction contained 1 base not matched to a gene. The CDR3 is 13 amino acids. The CDR3 DNA reads TGTGCCAGCAGTGGGACAGGGCCCTACGAGCAGTACTTC. Amino acids: CASSGTGPYEQYF.

This sequence joins TRBV7-9 and TRBJ2-7; maybe TRBD1 (6 bases). The length of the CDR3 is 15 residues. V was cut by 5 bases and J by 0 bases, with 14 bases left in between. CDR1 is SEHNR and CDR2 is FQNEAQ in the germline V gene (reference sequence). CDR3 bases: TGTGCCAGCAGCAGTACAGGGTGGAGCTCCTACGAGCAGTACTTC. It encodes CASSSTGWSSYEQYF.